This TCR beta chain derives from a study of response to subunit inactivated influenza vaccine. Whole-study findings and limits: Authors suggested seasonal influenza vaccinations each recruit few new T cells.

TCRdb reprocessed the RT-PCR reads with MiXCR, giving one entry per CDR3 protein. The sample includes 650,000 to 800,000 distinct CDR3 sequences, approximately 15% seen only once; the top ten take 5.5% to 7%. This clonotype has ten or more counts. The antigen is unknown. This CDR3 comprises 15 residues. V dropped 4 bases and J dropped 7; count of bases not matched to a gene: 9. From germline, CDR1 is LNHNV and CDR2 YYDKDF (reference sequence). The clonotype was recovered from a man aged 45-65 years who received an inactivated influenza vaccine. J is TRBJ1-4 and V is TRBV15; 7 bases are shared with TRBD1. This sample comprised PBMCs from blood, obtained less than 15 days before vaccination. In nucleotides, the CDR3 is TGTGCCACCAGCACATCGACAGGGAGGTCTGAAAAACTGTTTTTT. This gives the protein CATSTSTGRSEKLFF.